This T cell receptor (beta chain) came from a study of T cells in tuberculosis. Background on the study: Sequenced TCRs come from CD1B-GMM tetramer-binding T cells. Study-wide points: The stringent gate may have excluded weak CD1B-GMM tetramer binders.

After thawing and overnight rest, PBMC were stained with GMM-loaded CD1B tetramer, viability dye and anti-CD3 for sorting. The CD1B tetramers carried C32 glucose monomycolate purified from Rhodococcus equi. This table comes from immunoSEQ multiplex PCR, and its TCRdb copy is limited to in-frame clones, with some not included. Of approximately 57,000 clones in the sample, 88% are singletons; the top ten hold 20% to 25%. The CDR3 consists of 14 residues. Germline values: CDR1 SGHRS, CDR2 YFSETQ. V lost 0 bases to trimming and J lost 4 bases, with 10 bases between them. This clone was found once. The clonotype comes from an adult woman with latent tuberculosis. Input material: CD1b-GMM tetramer-negative cells sorted from PBMCs. The V call is TRBV5-1, the J call TRBJ2-5; weak D call: TRBD2 (6 bases). The DNA for the CDR3 is TGCGCCAGCAGCTTGGATGTTAGCGGAGAGACCCAGTACTTC. Translating gives CASSLDVSGETQYF.